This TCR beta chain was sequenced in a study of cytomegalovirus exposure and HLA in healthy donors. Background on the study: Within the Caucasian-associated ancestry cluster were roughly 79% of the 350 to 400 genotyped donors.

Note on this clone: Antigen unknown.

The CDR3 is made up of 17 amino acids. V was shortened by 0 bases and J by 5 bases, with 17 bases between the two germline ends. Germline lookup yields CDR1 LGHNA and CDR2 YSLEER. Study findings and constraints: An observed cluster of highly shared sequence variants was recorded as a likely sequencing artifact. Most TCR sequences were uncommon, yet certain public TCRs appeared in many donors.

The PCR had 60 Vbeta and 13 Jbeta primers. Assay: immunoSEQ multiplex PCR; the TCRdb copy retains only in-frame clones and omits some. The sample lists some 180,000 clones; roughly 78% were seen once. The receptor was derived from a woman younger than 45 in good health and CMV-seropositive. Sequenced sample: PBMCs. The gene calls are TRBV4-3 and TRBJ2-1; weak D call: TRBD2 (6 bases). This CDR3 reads CASSQDGSPSADNEQFF. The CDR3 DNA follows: TGCGCCAGCAGCCAAGACGGGTCCCCTAGCGCAGACAATGAGCAGTTCTTC.